This TCR beta chain was captured by sequencing in a study of cytomegalovirus exposure and HLA in healthy donors. For this clone: Its antigen is not identified.

Trimming removed 5 bases from V and 0 bases from J, with 13 bases in between. This CDR3 has 16 amino acids. CDR1 is SGHVS and CDR2 is FQNEAQ in the germline V gene. Sequencing used immunoSEQ multiplex PCR; TCRdb keeps in-frame clones, though not all of them. The table lists about 140,000 clones, 85% to 90% of them singletons. Study-level findings and limits: The investigators catalogued under 200 TCR beta chains as cytomegalovirus-associated. Some public TCRs appeared in many individuals, while most sequences were rare.

This TCR came from a woman in her late teens or twenties in good health and CMV-seropositive. The chain joins TRBV7-8 to TRBJ2-2; D possibly corresponds to TRBD1 (6 bases). The sample taken for sequencing was PBMCs. The CDR3 nucleotides are TGTGCCAGCAGCAGTCACAGGGTCGCGAACACCGGGGAGCTGTTTTTT. Translating it yields CASSSHRVANTGELFF.